The TCR beta chain under discussion was sequenced for a study of T cell responses to AZD1222 COVID-19 vaccine. Broader study findings: The donor cohort was predominantly white British with a female majority, and clonal diversity may have been underestimated. Regions 160-218 and 743-854 dominated among vaccine-associated CD4 TCRs spanning spike. Seropositive at baseline were only a handful of AZD1222 recipients. Targets within unmutated variant regions were reportedly found for nearly half of spike-specific TCRs.

The protocol was immunoSEQ multiplex PCR, while the TCRdb copy is restricted to in-frame clones and leaves out a portion. The data contain roughly 150,000 clones, around nine tenths of them singletons. The V end lost 5 bases, the J end lost 1 base, and 12 bases lay between the germline ends. Germline V gene lookup returns CDR1 SGHRS and CDR2 YFSETQ. The length of the CDR3 is 14 residues. In regard to this clone: No antigen is known for it.

The source is an adult who received the AZD1222 COVID-19 vaccine. This sequence joins TRBV5-1 and TRBJ1-1; D possibly corresponds to TRBD1 (6 bases). The specimen comprised peripheral blood, sampled 28 days after the second AZD1222 dose. The CDR3 DNA reads as TGCGCCAGCAGTGAGGGGGTCCCGAACACTGAAGCTTTCTTT. Protein sequence: CASSEGVPNTEAFF.